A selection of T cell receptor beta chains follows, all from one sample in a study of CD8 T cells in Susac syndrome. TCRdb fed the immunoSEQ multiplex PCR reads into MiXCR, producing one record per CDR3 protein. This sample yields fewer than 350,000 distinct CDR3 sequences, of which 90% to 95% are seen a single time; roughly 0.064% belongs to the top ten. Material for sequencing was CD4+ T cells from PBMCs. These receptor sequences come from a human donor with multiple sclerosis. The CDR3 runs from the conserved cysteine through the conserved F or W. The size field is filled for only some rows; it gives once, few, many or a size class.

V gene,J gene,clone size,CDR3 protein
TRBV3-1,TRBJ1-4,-,CASSGGSNEKLFF
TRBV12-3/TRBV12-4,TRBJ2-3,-,CASTHFRGLEADTQYF
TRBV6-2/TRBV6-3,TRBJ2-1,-,CASGSPRYHEQFF
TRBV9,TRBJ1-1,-,CASSVEQGANTEAFF
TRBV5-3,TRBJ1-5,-,CARSLVTVRNSRQPSNQPQHF
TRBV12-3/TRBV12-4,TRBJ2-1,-,CASTETIRYNEQFF
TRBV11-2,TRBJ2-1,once,CASSYGGWSYNEQFF
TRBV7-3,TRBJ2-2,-,CASSSHPGPPPGSNTGELFF
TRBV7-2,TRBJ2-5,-,CASSFPFTRAPTGAQYF
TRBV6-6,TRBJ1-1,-,CASSPGQGSNTEAFF
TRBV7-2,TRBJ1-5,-,CASSDTGNQPQHF
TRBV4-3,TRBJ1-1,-,CASSLRTGDTEAFF
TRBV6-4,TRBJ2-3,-,CASSATGTGEADTQYF
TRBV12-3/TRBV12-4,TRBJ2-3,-,CATETRDGSRTDTQYF
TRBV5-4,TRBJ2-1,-,CASSRPGLAGVRYNEQFF
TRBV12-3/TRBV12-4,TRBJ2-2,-,CASSAFPGATNTGELFF
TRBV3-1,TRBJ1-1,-,CASSPRVGRSTEAFF
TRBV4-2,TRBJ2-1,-,CASSQILAEYNEQFF
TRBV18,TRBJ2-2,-,CASSPPTFRNTGELFF
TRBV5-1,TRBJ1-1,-,CASSHTGSQAFF
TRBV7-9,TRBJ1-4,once,CASSLEAATNEKLFF
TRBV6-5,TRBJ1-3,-,CASSFTTGTAGNTIYF
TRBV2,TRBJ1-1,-,CASSEERVNTEAFF
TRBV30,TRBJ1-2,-,CAWTPDRFGYYGYTF
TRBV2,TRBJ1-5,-,CASSWAGQNNQPQHF
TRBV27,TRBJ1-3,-,CASKLRVDSGNTIYF
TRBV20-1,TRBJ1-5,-,CSAPGPPKSGYSNQPQHF
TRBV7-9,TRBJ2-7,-,CASSFQGRGYEQYF
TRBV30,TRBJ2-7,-,CAWSGGGSSYEQYF
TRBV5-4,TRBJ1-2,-,CASSGGTGVNYGYTF
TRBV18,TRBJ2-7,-,CASSPGGRGYEQYF